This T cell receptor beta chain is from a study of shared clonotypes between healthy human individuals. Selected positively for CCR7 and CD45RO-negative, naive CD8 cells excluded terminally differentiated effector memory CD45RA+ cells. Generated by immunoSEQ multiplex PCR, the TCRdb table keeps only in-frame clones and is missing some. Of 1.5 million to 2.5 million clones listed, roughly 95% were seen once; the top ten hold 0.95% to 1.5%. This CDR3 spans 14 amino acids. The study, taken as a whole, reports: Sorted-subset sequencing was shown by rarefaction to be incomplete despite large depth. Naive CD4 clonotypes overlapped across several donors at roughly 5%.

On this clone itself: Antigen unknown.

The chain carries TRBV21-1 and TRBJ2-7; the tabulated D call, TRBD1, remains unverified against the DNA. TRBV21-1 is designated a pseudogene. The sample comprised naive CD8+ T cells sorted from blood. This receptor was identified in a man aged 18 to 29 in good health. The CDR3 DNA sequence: TGTGCCAGCAGCAAAGGGGACAGGGTGGACGAGCAGTACTTC. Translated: CASSKGDRVDEQYF.